This T cell receptor beta chain originates from a study of cytomegalovirus exposure and HLA in healthy donors. The CDR3 spans 13 residues. The V gene end was trimmed by 8 bases and the J gene end by 4 bases; junction bases not matched to a gene: 5. Germline CDR1 is MNHEY and CDR2 is SMNVEV (reference sequence). Vbeta (60) and Jbeta (13) primers were used in the PCR. Profiled with immunoSEQ multiplex PCR; TCRdb holds only in-frame clones, not every one. The data hold 70,000 to 90,000 clones, with more than 50% observed a single time. This clone turned up a few times. Its cognate antigen is unknown. General study findings and limits: CMV serostatus was the only recorded immune exposure for donors. Fewer than 20,000 TCR beta sequences were associated with HLA alleles at 0.05 false discovery rate in a later analysis. A later analysis found TCR association rates differed by HLA locus, highest for DRB1 and lowest for HLA-C. Overall, around 150 TCR beta chains were annotated as cytomegalovirus-associated.

Sample: PBMCs. The V and J genes are TRBV27 and TRBJ2-1; 7 bases agree with TRBD1. This sequence was found in a woman between 40 and 55 years old in good health and CMV-seropositive. CDR3 region: CASQEQGYNEQFF. Here the CDR3 DNA reads TGTGCCAGCCAAGAACAGGGGTACAATGAGCAGTTCTTC.